In its sample, the clone carrying this T cell receptor (beta chain) was seen many times. The antigen remains undetermined. The V segment lost 4 bases and the J segment 2 bases; nucleotides outside the gene matches: 4. Germline CDR1 and CDR2: SGHTA and FQGNSA. The CDR3 is 16 residues long. The record originates from a study of early T cells in non-severe SARS-CoV-2 infection. Overall study context: With bulk RNA from unsorted whole blood as input, sequencing yielded unpaired chains.

The study, taken as a whole, reports: Matching against VDJdb likely underestimated virus-specific expansions, favoring anti-spike CD8.

Individual cDNA molecules were tagged with unique molecular identifiers. TCRdb re-derived calls from the 5' RACE reads in MiXCR, one entry per CDR3 protein. The sample shows fewer than 55,000 distinct CDR3 sequences, around 10% of them seen only once. This clonotype originated in an adult who was a healthcare worker with PCR-confirmed SARS-CoV-2 infection or an uninfected control (not recorded which). The gene calls are TRBV7-2 and TRBJ2-7; 14 bases agree with TRBD2. Sequencing was carried out using whole blood. The CDR3 protein is CASSWGTSGGTYEQYF. The CDR3 nucleotides read TGTGCCAGCAGCTGGGGGACTAGCGGGGGTACCTACGAGCAGTACTTC.